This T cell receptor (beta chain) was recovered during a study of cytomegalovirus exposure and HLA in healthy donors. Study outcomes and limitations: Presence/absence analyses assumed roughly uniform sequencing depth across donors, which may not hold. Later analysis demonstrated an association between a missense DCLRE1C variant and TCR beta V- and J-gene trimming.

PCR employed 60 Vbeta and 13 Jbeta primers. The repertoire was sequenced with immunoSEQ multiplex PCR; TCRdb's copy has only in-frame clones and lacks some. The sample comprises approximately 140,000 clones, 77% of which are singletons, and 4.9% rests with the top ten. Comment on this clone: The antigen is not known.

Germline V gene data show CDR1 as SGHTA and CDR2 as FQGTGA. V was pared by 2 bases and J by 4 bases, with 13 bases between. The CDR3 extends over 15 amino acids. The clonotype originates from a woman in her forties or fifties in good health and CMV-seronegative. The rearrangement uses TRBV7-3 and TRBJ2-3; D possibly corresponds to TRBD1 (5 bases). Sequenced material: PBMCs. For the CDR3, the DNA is TGTGCCAGCAGCTTATCTCGAACAGGTGCAGATACGCAGTATTTT. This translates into CASSLSRTGADTQYF.